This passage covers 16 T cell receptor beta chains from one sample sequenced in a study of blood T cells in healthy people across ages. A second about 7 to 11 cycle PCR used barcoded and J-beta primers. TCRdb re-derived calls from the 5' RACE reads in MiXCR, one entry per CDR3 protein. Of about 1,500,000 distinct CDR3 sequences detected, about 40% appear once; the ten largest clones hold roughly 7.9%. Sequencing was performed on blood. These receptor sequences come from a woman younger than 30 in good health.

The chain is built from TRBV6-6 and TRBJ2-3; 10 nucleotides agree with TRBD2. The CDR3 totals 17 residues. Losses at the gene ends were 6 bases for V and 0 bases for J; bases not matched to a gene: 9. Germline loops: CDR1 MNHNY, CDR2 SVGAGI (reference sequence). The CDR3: CASRHPGLATSTDTQYF. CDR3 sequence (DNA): TGTGCCAGCAGACACCCGGGACTAGCGACTAGCACAGATACGCAGTATTTT.

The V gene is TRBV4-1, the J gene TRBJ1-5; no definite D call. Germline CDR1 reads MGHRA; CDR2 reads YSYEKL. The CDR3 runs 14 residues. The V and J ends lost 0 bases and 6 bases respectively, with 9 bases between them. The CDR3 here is CASSQDQEFQPQHF. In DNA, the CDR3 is TGCGCCAGCAGCCAAGATCAGGAGTTTCAGCCCCAGCATTTT.

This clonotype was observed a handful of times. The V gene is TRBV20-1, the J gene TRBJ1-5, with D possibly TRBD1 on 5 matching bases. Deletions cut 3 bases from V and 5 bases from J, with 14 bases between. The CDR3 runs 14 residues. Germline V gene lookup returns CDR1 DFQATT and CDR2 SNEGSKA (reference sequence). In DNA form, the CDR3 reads TGCAGTGCTAGGGACCTTCAGGGCTATCAGCCCCAGCATTTT. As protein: CSARDLQGYQPQHF.

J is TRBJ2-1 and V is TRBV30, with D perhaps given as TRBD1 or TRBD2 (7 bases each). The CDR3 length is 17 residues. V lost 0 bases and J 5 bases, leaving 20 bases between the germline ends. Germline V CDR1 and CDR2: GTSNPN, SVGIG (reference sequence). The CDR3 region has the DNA TGTGCCTGGAGTGTACACTCAGGGGGGGACTACGACAATGAGCAGTTCTTC. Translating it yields CAWSVHSGGDYDNEQFF.

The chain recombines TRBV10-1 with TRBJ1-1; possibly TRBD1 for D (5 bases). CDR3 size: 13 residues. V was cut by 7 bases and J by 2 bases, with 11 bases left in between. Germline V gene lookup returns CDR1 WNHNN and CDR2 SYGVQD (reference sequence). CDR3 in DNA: TGCGCCAGCAAGGACACCCCCAACACTGAAGCTTTCTTT. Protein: CASKDTPNTEAFF.

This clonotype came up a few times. The CDR3 sequence is CASSQDRVNQETQYF. The DNA of the CDR3 is TGTGCCAGCAGTCAAGACAGGGTCAACCAAGAGACCCAGTACTTC. This chain joins TRBV7-8 and TRBJ2-5; 7 nucleotides align to TRBD1. CDR3 length: 15 amino acids. V was clipped by 6 bases and J by 0 bases; unmatched bases: 7. The germline CDR1 and CDR2 sequences are SGHVS and FQNEAQ.

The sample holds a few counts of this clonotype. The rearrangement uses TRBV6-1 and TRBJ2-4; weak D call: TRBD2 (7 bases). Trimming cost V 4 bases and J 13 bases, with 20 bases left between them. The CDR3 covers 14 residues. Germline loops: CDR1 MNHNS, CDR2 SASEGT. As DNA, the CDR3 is TGTGCCAGCAGTGCAAGCGGGACAAGTAGGGAGCAGTACTTC. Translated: CASSASGTSREQYF.

CDR3 region: CASSITSVSTDTQYF. Written as DNA, the CDR3 is TGCGCCAGCAGCATTACTAGCGTCAGCACAGATACGCAGTATTTT. V and J are TRBV5-1 and TRBJ2-3; 7 nucleotides line up with TRBD2. Germline V gene lookup returns CDR1 SGHRS and CDR2 YFSETQ. The CDR3 totals 15 residues. V dropped 4 bases and J dropped 0; count of bases not matched to a gene: 5.

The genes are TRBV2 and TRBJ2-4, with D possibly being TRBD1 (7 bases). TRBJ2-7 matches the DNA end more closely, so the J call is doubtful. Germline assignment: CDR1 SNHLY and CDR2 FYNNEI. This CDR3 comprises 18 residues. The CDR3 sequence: CASSEWGVRTGVTYEQYF. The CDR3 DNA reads TGTGCCAGCAGTGAATGGGGGGTCCGAACAGGGGTAACCTACGAGCAGTACTTC.

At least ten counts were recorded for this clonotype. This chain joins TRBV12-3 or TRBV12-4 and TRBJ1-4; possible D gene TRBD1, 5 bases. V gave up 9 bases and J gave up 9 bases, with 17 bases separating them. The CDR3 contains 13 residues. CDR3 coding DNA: TGTGCCAGTTGGGGGGTAGTAGGAAAAAAACTGTTTTTT. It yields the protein CASWGVVGKKLFF.

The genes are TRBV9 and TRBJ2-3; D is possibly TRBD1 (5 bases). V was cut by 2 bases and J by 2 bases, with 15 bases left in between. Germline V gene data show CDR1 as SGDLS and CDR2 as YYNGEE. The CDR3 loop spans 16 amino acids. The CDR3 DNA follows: TGTGCCAGCAGCGTTGGTCCAGGACAAACCACAGATACGCAGTATTTT. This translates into CASSVGPGQTTDTQYF. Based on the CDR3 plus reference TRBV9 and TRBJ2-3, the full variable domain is DSGVTQTPKHLITATGQRVTLRCSPRSGDLSVYWYQQSLDQGLQFLIQYYNGEERAKGNILERFSAQQFPDLHSELNLSSLELGDSALYFCASSVGPGQTTDTQYFGPGTRLTVL.

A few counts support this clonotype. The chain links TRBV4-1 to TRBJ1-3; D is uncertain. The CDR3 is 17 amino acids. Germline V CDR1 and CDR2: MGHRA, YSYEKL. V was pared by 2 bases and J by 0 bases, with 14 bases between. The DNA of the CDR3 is TGCGCCAGCAGCCAACCCGGCCACAAACACTCTGGAAACACCATATATTTT. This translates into CASSQPGHKHSGNTIYF.

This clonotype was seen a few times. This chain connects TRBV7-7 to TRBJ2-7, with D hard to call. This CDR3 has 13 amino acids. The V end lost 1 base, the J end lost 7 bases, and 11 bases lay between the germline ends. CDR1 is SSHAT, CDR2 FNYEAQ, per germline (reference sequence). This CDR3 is CASSLVFHEEQYF. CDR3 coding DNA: TGTGCCAGCAGCTTAGTTTTCCACGAAGAGCAGTACTTC.

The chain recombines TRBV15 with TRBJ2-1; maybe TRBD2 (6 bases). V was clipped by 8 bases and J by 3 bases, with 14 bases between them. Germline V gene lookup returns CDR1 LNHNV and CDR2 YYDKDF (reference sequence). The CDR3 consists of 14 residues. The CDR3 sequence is CATRRAGLYNEQFF. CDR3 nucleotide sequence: TGTGCCACCCGGCGGGCGGGACTCTACAATGAGCAGTTCTTC.

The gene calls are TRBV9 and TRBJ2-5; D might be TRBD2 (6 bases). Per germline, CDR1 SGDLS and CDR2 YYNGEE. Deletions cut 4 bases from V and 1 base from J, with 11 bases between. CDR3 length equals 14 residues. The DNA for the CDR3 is TGTGCCAGCAGCCATGGGCGGGGCCAAGAGACCCAGTACTTC. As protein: CASSHGRGQETQYF.

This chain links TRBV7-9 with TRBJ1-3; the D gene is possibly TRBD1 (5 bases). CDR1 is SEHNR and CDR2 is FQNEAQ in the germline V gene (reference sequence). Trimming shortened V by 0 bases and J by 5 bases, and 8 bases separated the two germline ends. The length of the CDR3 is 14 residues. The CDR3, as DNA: TGTGCCAGCAGCTTAGCAGGGACTCGAAACACCATATATTTT. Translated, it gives CASSLAGTRNTIYF.